Each of the 4 T cell receptor beta chains below was sequenced from the same sample in a study of T-cell reconstitution after alpha-beta-depleted transplantation in children. Unique molecular identifiers tagged the TCRbeta library. MiXCR, applied by TCRdb to the PCR reads, yields one record per CDR3 protein. This sample has approximately 130,000 distinct CDR3 sequences, with roughly 10% found just once. The sequenced sample was PBMCs, mostly from graft donor cells, obtained 180 days after TCRalphabeta/CD19-depleted stem cell transplant. The receptors were gathered from a girl younger than two who had a stem cell transplant for combined immunodeficiency, so the T cells may come from the graft donor.

This clonotype has a handful of counts. The DNA of the CDR3 is TGTGCCTGGAGTGGCATTCACTCGGGACTAGCGTTCGCGAACACCGGGGAGCTGTTTTTT. It specifies CAWSGIHSGLAFANTGELFF. The gene calls are TRBV30 and TRBJ2-2; 10 bases fit TRBD2. The germline CDR1 and CDR2 sequences are GTSNPN and SVGIG (reference sequence). Unmatched junction bases numbered 14, after V lost 1 base and J lost 0 bases. This CDR3 comprises 20 residues.

This clonotype has a handful of counts. This chain connects TRBV29-1 to TRBJ1-1; D may be TRBD1 (5 bases). Germline CDR1 is SQVTM and CDR2 is ANQGSEA. V lost 5 bases and J lost 7, with 11 bases in between. The CDR3 has 11 residues. CDR3: CSVIGEGEAFF. CDR3 sequence (DNA): TGCAGCGTTATAGGGGAGGGTGAAGCTTTCTTT.

There are a few counts of this clonotype. The chain combines TRBV6-5 with TRBJ2-2, with D perhaps TRBD1 (5 bases). Germline V gene lookup returns CDR1 MNHEY and CDR2 SVGAGI. The CDR3 runs to 15 residues. Trimming removed 4 bases from V and 2 bases from J, with 11 bases in between. This CDR3 reads CASSWFRANTGELFF. The CDR3 DNA is TGTGCCAGCAGTTGGTTCAGGGCAAACACCGGGGAGCTGTTTTTT.

This clonotype was counted many times. This sequence joins TRBV5-1 and TRBJ2-7; 9 bases fit TRBD1. The CDR3 has 17 residues. Germline trimming cut 2 bases from V and 1 base from J; bases unmatched to any gene: 10. CDR1 is SGHRS, CDR2 YFSETQ, per germline. CDR3 in amino acids: CASSLKQGAGTSYEQYF. The CDR3 bases are TGCGCCAGCAGCTTAAAACAGGGGGCAGGAACGTCCTACGAGCAGTACTTC.